The rows below give T cell receptor beta chains drawn from one sample of a study of human T cells and chemical hapten exposure. MiXCR, run by TCRdb on the RACE reads, gives a single entry per CDR3 protein. The sample carries about 77,000 distinct CDR3 sequences, 8.5% to 9.5% recorded once. Sample: whole blood. These receptors all stem from a female donor in good health. Some clones in this sample may be carry-over from other donors' samples. CDR3s include the opening cysteine and the closing phenylalanine or tryptophan. Fields, in order: J gene, V gene, D gene, clone size, CDR3 protein, CDR3 DNA. D genes are given only for firm matches. Clone size is shown for a subset of rows, as once, few, many or a class of expanded clone.

TRBJ2-3	TRBV4-3	NA	few	CASSQEKGTSRTDTQYF	TGCGCCAGCAGCCAAGAGAAAGGCACCTCACGCACAGATACGCAGTATTTT
TRBJ2-3	TRBV28	NA	many	CASQRGLGDTQYF	TGTGCCAGCCAGAGGGGCCTGGGAGATACGCAGTATTTT
TRBJ1-1	TRBV25-1	NA	few	CASSVHGGRGTEAFF	TGTGCCAGCAGTGTCCACGGGGGTCGAGGCACTGAAGCTTTCTTT
TRBJ2-6	TRBV28	NA	many	CASIRSGANVLTF	TGTGCCAGCATTAGGTCTGGGGCCAACGTCCTGACTTTC
TRBJ2-7	TRBV20-1	TRBD1	many	CSARSTLGQGGYEQYF	TGCAGTGCACGCAGCACTCTCGGACAGGGGGGATACGAGCAGTACTTC
TRBJ2-7	TRBV28	NA	few	CATVGLQGPEQYF	TGTGCCACCGTAGGCCTACAGGGACCCGAGCAGTACTTC
TRBJ1-5	TRBV12-3/TRBV12-4	NA	few	CASSYVSVGHHNQPQHF	TGTGCCAGCAGTTATGTCAGTGTTGGACATCACAATCAGCCCCAGCATTTT
TRBJ1-6	TRBV2	NA	NA	CASSASPDAAKGPLHF	TGTGCCAGCAGTGCTTCTCCGGACGCCGCGAAAGGGCCCCTCCACTTT
TRBJ1-1	TRBV4-1	NA	few	CASSRLRGGRTEAFF	TGCGCCAGCAGCCGCCTGCGTGGGGGTCGGACTGAAGCTTTCTTT
TRBJ1-5	TRBV12-3/TRBV12-4	NA	few	CASSLRYPNQPQHF	TGTGCCAGCAGCCTACGGTATCCCAATCAGCCCCAGCATTTT
TRBJ2-7	TRBV5-4	TRBD1	few	CASGEGQGRTYEQYF	TGTGCCAGCGGGGAGGGACAGGGGCGAACCTACGAGCAGTACTTC
TRBJ1-1	TRBV11-2	NA	few	CASSLVEGRTEAFF	TGTGCCAGCAGCTTAGTCGAAGGCAGGACAGAAGCTTTCTTT
TRBJ2-2	TRBV12-3/TRBV12-4	NA	many	CASSSTGLGELFF	TGTGCCAGCAGTTCTACAGGGCTCGGGGAGCTGTTTTTT
TRBJ2-2	TRBV29-1	TRBD1	many	CSVETRDRVLTGELFF	TGCAGCGTTGAAACCCGGGACAGGGTTTTGACCGGGGAGCTGTTTTTT
TRBJ1-1	TRBV7-6	TRBD1	NA	CASSTWTGATEAFF	TGTGCCAGCAGCACCTGGACAGGGGCCACTGAAGCTTTCTTT
TRBJ2-1	TRBV25-1	NA	NA	CASSERFRGGRNEQFF	TGTGCCAGCAGTGAAAGATTTAGGGGGGGTAGGAATGAGCAGTTCTTC
TRBJ1-1	TRBV29-1	NA	few	CSVEANTEAFF	TGCAGCGTTGAGGCTAACACTGAAGCTTTCTTT
TRBJ2-7	TRBV21-1	NA	few	CASSTTGDDYEQYF	TGTGCCAGCAGTACGACAGGCGATGACTACGAGCAGTACTTC
TRBJ2-1	TRBV5-4	TRBD2	NA	CASSLRAGGLVF	TGTGCCAGCAGCTTGAGAGCGGGGGGCTTGGTCTTC
TRBJ2-6	TRBV3-1	NA	many	CASSQDPLFRAGANVLTF	TGTGCCAGCAGCCAAGATCCTCTTTTTCGGGCCGGGGCCAACGTCCTGACTTTC